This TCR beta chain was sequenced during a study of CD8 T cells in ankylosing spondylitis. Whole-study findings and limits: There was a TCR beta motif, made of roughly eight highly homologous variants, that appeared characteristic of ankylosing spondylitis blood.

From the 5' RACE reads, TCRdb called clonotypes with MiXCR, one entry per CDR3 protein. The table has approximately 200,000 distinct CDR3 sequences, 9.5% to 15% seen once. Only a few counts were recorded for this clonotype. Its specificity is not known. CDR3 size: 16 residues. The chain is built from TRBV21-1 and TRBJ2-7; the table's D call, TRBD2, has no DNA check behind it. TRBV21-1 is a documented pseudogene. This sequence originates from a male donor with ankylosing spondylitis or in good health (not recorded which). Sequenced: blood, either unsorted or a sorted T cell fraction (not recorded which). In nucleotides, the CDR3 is TGTGCCAGCAGCAAAATTGTCGTCTCCCACCGGCCCGAGCAGTACTTC. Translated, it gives CASSKIVVSHRPEQYF.